This T cell receptor (beta chain) was recorded in a study of control samples from healthy donors and cancer patients. The germline gives CDR1 SGHRS, CDR2 YFSETQ. After removal of 3 bases from V and 2 bases from J, the junction contained 11 bases not matched to a gene. The CDR3 contains 19 residues. Method: immunoSEQ multiplex PCR; TCRdb's copy keeps in-frame clones and lacks some. This sample has roughly 68,000 clones, with 83% found just once. The specimen was blood. This receptor was identified in a man in his sixties in good health. The chain combines TRBV5-1 with TRBJ2-1; 13 nucleotides line up with TRBD2. The CDR3: CASSSGGLAGSFTYNEQFF. CDR3 bases: TGCGCCAGCAGCTCGGGGGGACTAGCGGGATCCTTCACCTACAATGAGCAGTTCTTC.